These 25 T cell receptor beta chains share one sample of origin, sequenced in a study of graft-versus-host responses after intestinal transplantation. Their antigens remain unidentified. Using immunoSEQ multiplex PCR, the repertoire was profiled, and TCRdb retains in-frame clones only, with some absent. There are about 88,000 clones in the sample; about 95% occur only once, and 0.15% to 0.2% lies in the top ten. The input for sequencing was unstimulated CD4+ T cells sorted from spleen or lymph node cells, taken before transplant. These receptor sequences come from a human donor who was the organ donor for an intestinal transplant.

This chain links TRBV28 with TRBJ2-5; the match to TRBD2 covers 8 bases. The germline CDR1 and CDR2 sequences are MDHEN and SYDVKM. The CDR3 sequence is 13 residues long. After removal of 10 bases from V and 2 bases from J, the junction contained 6 bases not matched to a gene. The CDR3 DNA sequence: TGTGCCAACTCGGGGGGGGCTCAAGAGACCCAGTACTTC. Translating gives CANSGGAQETQYF.

The rearrangement joins TRBV23-1 to TRBJ2-1, with TRBD1 matching 9 bases. TRBV23-1 is an open reading frame whose function is uncertain. Trimming at V came to 3 bases and at J to 9 bases, leaving 12 bases not matched to a gene. This CDR3 contains 16 residues. This CDR3 reads CASSHIGTGMSGEQFF. CDR3 nucleotides: TGCGCCAGCAGTCACATCGGGACAGGGATGTCGGGTGAGCAGTTCTTC.

The chain is built from TRBV2 and TRBJ1-1, with TRBD1 matching 8 bases. The CDR3 totals 14 residues. Germline-derived CDR1 and CDR2 are SNHLY and FYNNEI. V shed 5 bases and J 1 base; nucleotides not matched to a gene: 3. In nucleotides, the CDR3 is TGTGCCAGCAGTTTACAGGGGGGGAACACTGAAGCTTTCTTT. Amino acid sequence: CASSLQGGNTEAFF.

The CDR3 loop is CASRSGGGNQPQHF. The CDR3 nucleotides are TGTGCCAGCAGGTCAGGGGGCGGCAATCAGCCCCAGCATTTT. The chain carries TRBV6-5 and TRBJ1-5, with TRBD1 matching 8 bases. Trimming took 6 bases from V and 2 from J; bases not matched to a gene: 3. Germline assignment: CDR1 MNHEY and CDR2 SVGAGI. The CDR3 consists of 14 residues.

The gene calls are TRBV6-1 and TRBJ2-3; either TRBD1 or TRBD2 may supply D (5 bases each). Trimming removed 6 bases from V and 3 bases from J, with 16 bases in between. CDR3 size: 15 residues. CDR1 is MNHNS and CDR2 is SASEGT in the germline V gene. CDR3 sequence: CASRGSSEGTDTQYF. For the CDR3, the DNA is TGTGCCAGCAGGGGATCCAGTGAGGGGACAGATACGCAGTATTTT.

V gene TRBV7-2 combines with J gene TRBJ2-3; perhaps D is TRBD1 or TRBD2 (6 bases each). The CDR3 is 13 amino acids. Germline assignment: CDR1 SGHTA and CDR2 FQGNSA. The V end lost 4 bases, the J end lost 6 bases, and 11 bases lay between the germline ends. The CDR3 bases are TGTGCCAGCAGCTCAAGGGGGGCTGATACGCAGTATTTT. Translating it yields CASSSRGADTQYF. The whole variable domain, remainder taken from reference TRBV7-2 and TRBJ2-3, is GAGVSQSPSNKVTEKGKDVELRCDPISGHTALYWYRQSLGQGLEFLIYFQGNSAPDKSGLPSDRFSAERTGGSVSTLTIQRTQQEDSAVYLCASSSRGADTQYFGPGTRLTVL.

CDR3 amino acids: CASSELAGDTNYGYTF. The DNA of the CDR3 is TGTGCCAGCAGTGAACTAGCAGGCGATACTAACTATGGCTACACCTTC. J is TRBJ1-2 and V is TRBV25-1; D is unresolved. V lost 2 bases to trimming and J lost 0 bases, with 13 bases between them. Germline assignment: CDR1 MGHDK and CDR2 SYGVNS. The CDR3 is 16 residues long.

The chain employs TRBV7-9 and TRBJ1-4, with D possibly TRBD1 on 6 matching bases. CDR1 and CDR2 from the germline V gene are SEHNR and FQNEAQ (reference sequence). V lost 1 base to trimming and J lost 5 bases, with 8 bases between them. The CDR3 sequence is 14 residues long. CDR3 in DNA: TGTGCCAGCAGCTTAGGGCAGGGGAATGAAAAACTGTTTTTT. Its translation is CASSLGQGNEKLFF.

The chain combines TRBV5-4 with TRBJ2-3, with 7 bases matching TRBD1. The CDR3 sequence is 15 residues long. In germline, CDR1 is SGHNT, CDR2 YYREEE (reference sequence). The V segment lost 3 bases and the J segment 3 bases; nucleotides outside the gene matches: 7. The CDR3 DNA reads as TGTGCCAGCAGCTCCCGACAGGGAACAACAGATACGCAGTATTTT. This encodes CASSSRQGTTDTQYF. The full variable domain, with the rest looked up from reference TRBV5-4 and TRBJ2-3, is ETGVTQSPTHLIKTRGQQVTLRCSSQSGHNTVSWYQQALGQGPQFIFQYYREEENGRGNFPPRFSGLQFPNYSSELNVNALELDDSALYLCASSSRQGTTDTQYFGPGTRLTVL.

The chain links TRBV28 to TRBJ2-2; D unresolved. Germline assignment: CDR1 MDHEN and CDR2 SYDVKM. The CDR3 contains 14 residues. V lost 3 bases and J 6 bases, leaving 11 bases between the germline ends. CDR3 amino acids: CASSFDLVPGELFF. In nucleotides, the CDR3 is TGTGCCAGCAGTTTCGACTTGGTCCCCGGGGAGCTGTTTTTT.

The chain employs TRBV6-6 and TRBJ1-5, with TRBD1 as a possible D gene (5 bases). CDR1 MNHNY and CDR2 SVGAGI come from the germline V gene (reference sequence). Deletions cut 7 bases from V and 2 bases from J, with 15 bases between. The CDR3 sequence is 15 residues long. The CDR3 reads CASMGQGSRNQPQHF. The CDR3 DNA follows: TGTGCCAGCATGGGGCAGGGTTCTCGCAATCAGCCCCAGCATTTT.

The chain joins TRBV5-6 to TRBJ2-7; D is perhaps TRBD2 (5 bases). From germline, CDR1 is SGHDT and CDR2 YYEEEE. V was clipped by 4 bases and J by 9 bases, with 23 bases between them. The CDR3 spans 15 residues. CDR3 sequence: CASSTRRVSKQGQYF. As DNA, the CDR3 is TGTGCCAGCAGCACACGGCGGGTATCCAAGCAAGGGCAGTACTTC.

This rearrangement joins TRBV18 to TRBJ2-3; D unclear. CDR1 KGHSH and CDR2 LQKENI come from the germline V gene. The CDR3 covers 11 residues. The V and J ends lost 2 bases and 7 bases respectively, with 4 bases between them. The DNA for the CDR3 is TGTGCCAGCTCACCAGAAAATACGCAGTATTTT. Its translation: CASSPENTQYF.

The chain couples TRBV19 to TRBJ1-5, with 10 bases fitting TRBD1. V dropped 6 bases and J dropped 3; count of bases not matched to a gene: 5. Germline V gene sequence: CDR1 LNHDA, CDR2 SQIVND (reference sequence). This CDR3 region has 15 residues. The CDR3 nucleotides are TGTGCCAGTAGACGACAGGGGGCCTTCAATCAGCCCCAGCATTTT. This sequence encodes CASRRQGAFNQPQHF.

V and J are TRBV10-3 and TRBJ2-5; D might be TRBD2 (6 bases). CDR1 is ENHRY and CDR2 is SYGVKD in the germline V gene. Trimming stripped 8 bases from V and 5 bases from J, with 12 bases between. The CDR3 spans 12 residues. CDR3 loop: CAIGTAGETQYF. CDR3 nucleotide sequence: TGTGCCATCGGGACGGCGGGGGAGACCCAGTACTTC.

J is TRBJ1-3 and V is TRBV6-5; 7 bases are shared with TRBD1. The CDR3 spans 14 residues. Germline CDR1 reads MNHEY; CDR2 reads SVGAGI. V shed 7 bases and J 2 bases; nucleotides not matched to a gene: 5. The CDR3 DNA sequence: TGTGCCAGCATTGACAGGGAAGCTGGAAACACCATATATTTT. It yields the protein CASIDREAGNTIYF.

The chain is built from TRBV6-5 and TRBJ2-7; tentatively, D is TRBD1 (8 bases). Deletions cut 5 bases from V and 3 bases from J, with 14 bases between. The germline gives CDR1 MNHEY, CDR2 SVGAGI. The CDR3 sequence is 14 residues long. CDR3 sequence: CASSGTGGGYEQYF. Here the CDR3 DNA reads TGTGCCAGCAGTGGGACAGGCGGGGGCTACGAGCAGTACTTC.

This clone is a singleton in its sample. The chain has TRBV11-3 and TRBJ2-1; the match to TRBD2 covers 12 bases. Germline values: CDR1 SGHNT, CDR2 YENEEA. J lost 6 bases, V lost 2 bases, and 5 bases had no gene match. CDR3 length equals 16 residues. The CDR3 protein is CASSLPASGGGNEQFF. CDR3 in DNA: TGTGCCAGCAGCTTACCAGCTAGCGGGGGGGGCAATGAGCAGTTCTTC.

The chain uses TRBV28 and TRBJ2-3, with 7 positions matching TRBD1. The germline V gene encodes CDR1 MDHEN and CDR2 SYDVKM. The CDR3 covers 13 residues. J gave up 4 bases and V 5 bases, and 3 bases lay outside the gene matches. CDR3 sequence reads: CASSVQGADTQYF. The CDR3 region has the DNA TGTGCCAGCAGTGTGCAGGGGGCAGATACGCAGTATTTT.

The chain is built from TRBV7-2 and TRBJ2-4, with D possibly matching TRBD2 (6 bases). Germline V lookup: CDR1 SGHTA, CDR2 FQGNSA. The CDR3 spans 16 residues. The V gene lost 1 base and the J gene lost 0 bases, with 10 bases spanning the gap. CDR3 DNA sequence: TGTGCCAGCAGCTTAGGTAGCGGACTAGCCAAAAACATTCAGTACTTC. Its translation: CASSLGSGLAKNIQYF.

V gene TRBV6-1 combines with J gene TRBJ2-5, with 10 bases identical to TRBD2. This CDR3 is built from 14 residues. Trimming at V came to 8 bases and at J to 5 bases, leaving 8 bases not matched to a gene. Germline V gene data show CDR1 as MNHNS and CDR2 as SASEGT. CDR3 amino acids: CASWSSGGLETQYF. The CDR3 DNA is TGTGCCAGCTGGAGTAGCGGGGGGTTGGAGACCCAGTACTTC.

This clone appeared a single time. The rearrangement links TRBV7-2 to TRBJ1-5; TRBD1 agrees at 8 bases. V lost 5 bases and J lost 5; bases outside the gene matches: 5. The CDR3 loop spans 14 amino acids. CDR1 and CDR2 (germline): SGHTA, FQGNSA. CDR3 coding DNA: TGTGCCAGCAGCCTCGGGACAGGCCATCAGCCCCAGCATTTT. Encoded protein: CASSLGTGHQPQHF.

The CDR3 loop reads CASSQGPRSGANVLTF. The DNA of the CDR3 is TGCGCCAGCAGCCAAGGACCCCGCTCTGGGGCCAACGTCCTGACTTTC. The rearrangement joins TRBV4-1 to TRBJ2-6; D is ambiguous. This CDR3 spans 16 amino acids. The germline V gene has CDR1 MGHRA and CDR2 YSYEKL. V was trimmed by 1 base and J by 0 bases, leaving 7 bases between them.

The J gene is TRBJ1-4, the V gene TRBV7-2; a weak D match, TRBD1 (6 bases). The CDR3 contains 14 residues. V lost 1 base, J lost 11 bases, and 14 bases lay in between. Germline CDR1 is SGHTA and CDR2 is FQGNSA. The CDR3 nucleotides read TGTGCCAGCAGCTTAGATGGACAGTCCTCCAAACTGTTTTTT. As protein: CASSLDGQSSKLFF.

The gene calls are TRBV5-1 and TRBJ2-2; D possibly corresponds to TRBD1 (5 bases). Germline V gene sequence: CDR1 SGHRS, CDR2 YFSETQ. The CDR3 consists of 13 residues. V was cut by 4 bases and J by 8 bases, with 12 bases left in between. This chain's CDR3 is CASSLLGAGELFF. In DNA, the CDR3 is TGCGCCAGCAGCCTTCTAGGGGCGGGGGAGCTGTTTTTT.